This T cell receptor (beta chain) stems from a study of T-cell reconstitution after alpha-beta-depleted transplantation in children. Germline-derived CDR1 and CDR2 are LGHNA and YSLEER. The CDR3 length is 12 residues. V lost 4 bases and J lost 8, with 6 bases in between. This clonotype was found a few times. Unique molecular identifiers were built into the TCRbeta library. Each CDR3 protein gets one entry after TCRdb re-called the PCR reads with MiXCR. This sample has approximately 590,000 distinct CDR3 sequences, with 10% found just once. The sequence derives from a human donor who donated a stem cell graft to a child with acute myeloid leukemia. The V and J genes are TRBV4-3 and TRBJ2-6, with D possibly being TRBD1 or TRBD2 (5 bases each). The specimen was PBMCs from the stem cell graft donor, collected from the stem cell graft. CDR3 region: CASSPGPNVLTF. The DNA for the CDR3 is TGCGCCAGCAGCCCGGGACCCAACGTCCTGACTTTC.